Presented here are 21 T cell receptor beta chains from one specimen sequenced in a study of response to subunit inactivated influenza vaccine. One entry per CDR3 protein results from TCRdb running MiXCR on the RT-PCR reads. This sample has 650,000 or so distinct CDR3 sequences; around 15% occur once, and the top ten carry roughly 7.2%. This specimen was PBMCs from blood, taken 14 to 15 days before vaccination. The receptors originated from a man between 45 and 60 years old who received an inactivated influenza vaccine.

The chain couples TRBV7-9 to TRBJ2-4, with D unclear. Trimming took 3 bases from V and 8 from J, leaving 5 bases between them. The CDR3 runs 11 residues. Per germline, CDR1 SEHNR and CDR2 FQNEAQ (reference sequence). The CDR3 region is CASSFRDIQYF. CDR3 sequence (DNA): TGTGCCAGCAGCTTTAGGGACATTCAGTACTTC.

This chain connects TRBV7-7 to TRBJ2-2; tentative D call: TRBD2 (6 bases). Germline lookup yields CDR1 SSHAT and CDR2 FNYEAQ (reference sequence). The CDR3 is 13 residues long. This CDR3 is CASGRENTGELFF. The CDR3 coding sequence is TGTGCTAGCGGACGGGAGAACACCGGGGAGCTGTTTTTT.

This clonotype was detected only once. This chain uses TRBV20-1 with TRBJ2-3; TRBD2 matches 8 bases. Germline-derived CDR1 and CDR2 are DFQATT and SNEGSKA (reference sequence). V was pared by 6 bases and J by 3 bases, with 8 bases of the junction left unmatched. The CDR3 consists of 14 residues. Here the CDR3 reads CSAAGTSSTDTQYF. The CDR3 bases are TGCAGTGCCGCCGGGACTAGTTCTACAGATACGCAGTATTTT.

The gene calls are TRBV29-1 and TRBJ2-1; 7 nucleotides line up with TRBD1. After removal of 4 bases from V and 9 bases from J, the junction contained 12 bases not matched to a gene. CDR1 and CDR2 (germline): SQVTM, ANQGSEA. There are 14 residues in the CDR3. CDR3 region: CSVAPLNRDSEQFF. The CDR3 bases are TGCAGCGTTGCCCCACTTAACAGGGACAGTGAGCAGTTCTTC.

The CDR3, as DNA: TGCAGTGCTAGAGGCCTGCAGCGGCTCTACGAGCAGTACTTC. It encodes CSARGLQRLYEQYF. This chain links TRBV20-1 with TRBJ2-7; TRBD2 is a possible D gene (5 bases). V lost 1 base, J lost 3 bases, and 13 bases lay in between. CDR3 size: 14 residues. The germline gives CDR1 DFQATT, CDR2 SNEGSKA (reference sequence).

In its sample, this clonotype was seen many times. The chain links TRBV25-1 to TRBJ2-7; D gene ambiguous. V gave up 4 bases and J gave up 4 bases, with 5 bases separating them. The germline gives CDR1 MGHDK, CDR2 SYGVNS. There are 11 residues in the CDR3. CDR3 sequence: CASSVLYEQYF. CDR3 sequence (DNA): TGTGCCAGCAGTGTTCTATACGAGCAGTACTTC.

This clonotype turned up a few times. The chain employs TRBV5-1 and TRBJ2-1; the D is unclear. Germline V gene sequence: CDR1 SGHRS, CDR2 YFSETQ. Trimming left V 6 bases short and J 4 bases short, with 14 bases between. CDR3 length equals 14 residues. CDR3 region: CASIGVTEYNEQFF. The CDR3 DNA reads as TGCGCCAGCATTGGGGTGACTGAGTACAATGAGCAGTTCTTC.

V is TRBV4-3 and J is TRBJ2-1; TRBD1 aligns across 8 bases. The CDR3 consists of 16 residues. Germline lookup yields CDR1 LGHNA and CDR2 YSLEER. Trimming removed 1 base from V and 6 bases from J; junction bases left unmatched: 8. CDR3 in DNA: TGCGCCAGCAGCCAAGCCACAGGGGGTGAAACCAATGAGCAGTTCTTC. Protein sequence: CASSQATGGETNEQFF.

J is TRBJ1-4 and V is TRBV4-3, with a weak D call TRBD1 (5 bases). Germline CDR1 reads LGHNA; CDR2 reads YSLEER. V was cut by 3 bases and J by 5 bases, with 13 bases left in between. This CDR3 has 15 residues. CDR3 coding DNA: TGCGCCAGCAGCCAGGACACAGTGGTCAATGAAAAACTGTTTTTT. Protein: CASSQDTVVNEKLFF.

A remark on this clonotype: Compared with germline, one end of the junction differs, possibly owing to a read error. This chain uses TRBV3-1 with TRBJ2-1; TRBD2 agrees at 10 bases. CDR3 size: 15 residues. CDR1 is LGHDT, CDR2 YNNKEL, per germline (reference sequence). CDR3 DNA sequence: TGTGCCAGCAGCCAAGGACTAGCGGGTTACAATGGGCAGTTCTTC. Translation gives CASSQGLAGYNGQFF.

In this sample, this clonotype turned up a few times. CDR3 region: CASSLDRDGKNYGYTF. CDR3 DNA sequence: TGCGCCAGCAGCTTAGACCGGGACGGGAAAAACTATGGCTACACCTTC. The rearrangement links TRBV5-1 to TRBJ1-2, with a tentative D call TRBD1 (5 bases). Germline lookup yields CDR1 SGHRS and CDR2 YFSETQ. The CDR3 spans 16 residues. The ends were cut back, 2 bases at V and 2 bases at J, with 16 bases in the middle.

This clonotype was observed at least ten times. Here the CDR3 reads CASSFGNREKLFF. The DNA of the CDR3 is TGTGCCAGCAGTTTTGGGAATAGGGAAAAACTGTTTTTT. This chain connects TRBV12-3 or TRBV12-4 to TRBJ1-4; D unclear. Trimming left V 3 bases short and J 8 bases short, with 10 bases between. The length of the CDR3 is 13 residues.

In its sample, this clonotype was seen many times. The chain has TRBV20-1 and TRBJ2-5; D is ambiguous. Germline V gene sequence: CDR1 DFQATT, CDR2 SNEGSKA (reference sequence). Trimming stripped 3 bases from V and 5 bases from J, with 10 bases between. The CDR3 consists of 12 residues. CDR3 sequence: CSAREFFETQYF. The CDR3 DNA reads as TGCAGTGCTAGGGAATTCTTTGAGACCCAGTACTTC.

As concerns this clonotype: One junction end disagrees with the germline gene, perhaps due to a read error. This chain uses TRBV20-1 with TRBJ2-6; perhaps TRBD1 as D (6 bases). CDR3 length: 16 residues. Germline-derived CDR1 and CDR2 are DFQATT and SNEGSKA (reference sequence). As DNA, the CDR3 is TGCAGTGCTAGAGGTTCGGCCTTCGCAGGGGCCAGCGTCCTGACTTTC. Encoded protein: CSARGSAFAGASVLTF.

This chain uses TRBV12-3 or TRBV12-4 with TRBJ1-5; no reliable D call. V lost 7 bases, J lost 3 bases, and 13 bases lay in between. This CDR3 comprises 14 residues. The CDR3 sequence: CASNREGLNQPQHF. CDR3 DNA: TGTGCCAGCAACCGAGAGGGCCTCAATCAGCCCCAGCATTTT.

This clonotype was seen ten or more times. The CDR3 nucleotides read TGTGCCAGCAGGAAGCTCGGATACCAGCCCCAGCATTTT. It encodes CASRKLGYQPQHF. The chain is built from TRBV2 and TRBJ1-5; no clear D. The length of the CDR3 is 13 residues. The germline V gene encodes CDR1 SNHLY and CDR2 FYNNEI. The germline V and J ends were trimmed by 6 bases and 7 bases, with 13 bases remaining between them. The full variable domain, its missing parts supplied by reference TRBV2 and TRBJ1-5, is EPEVTQTPSHQVTQMGQEVILRCVPISNHLYFYWYRQILGQKVEFLVSFYNNEISEKSEIFDDQFSVERPDGSNFTLKIRSTKLEDSAMYFCASRKLGYQPQHFGDGTRLSIL.

This clonotype has only a few counts. The chain employs TRBV6-5 and TRBJ2-7; possibly TRBD1 for D (6 bases). The CDR3 runs 15 residues. V was shortened by 1 base and J by 4 bases, with 14 bases between the two germline ends. The germline gives CDR1 MNHEY, CDR2 SVGAGI. The CDR3 region is CASSYLTGSNYEQYF. The CDR3 nucleotides read TGTGCCAGCAGTTACTTGACAGGATCAAATTACGAGCAGTACTTC.

This clonotype was recorded a few times. The chain carries TRBV20-1 and TRBJ2-1; the match to TRBD2 covers 16 bases. This CDR3 comprises 15 residues. Germline-derived CDR1 and CDR2 are DFQATT and SNEGSKA (reference sequence). This CDR3 is CLPGLAGGTYNEQFF. CDR3 nucleotide sequence: TGCTTACCGGGACTAGCGGGAGGGACGTACAATGAGCAGTTCTTC.

This clonotype was counted a few times. V usage is TRBV5-6 and J usage is TRBJ2-1; 12 nucleotides agree with TRBD2. V lost 3 bases to trimming and J lost 3 bases; unmatched junction nucleotides: 7. In germline, CDR1 is SGHDT, CDR2 YYEEEE. There are 17 residues in the CDR3. This CDR3 reads CASSSRLAGVYYNEQFF. The CDR3, as DNA: TGTGCCAGCAGCTCAAGACTAGCGGGGGTGTACTACAATGAGCAGTTCTTC.

This clonotype was recorded a few times. This sequence joins TRBV24-1 and TRBJ2-1; a weak D match, TRBD2 (6 bases). Germline V gene data show CDR1 as KGHDR and CDR2 as SFDVKD. The CDR3 consists of 13 residues. The germline V and J ends were trimmed by 4 bases and 8 bases, with 11 bases remaining between them. In DNA form, the CDR3 reads TGTGCCACCAGTGAGCCGCGGGGAGATGAGCAGTTCTTC. As protein: CATSEPRGDEQFF.

This sequence joins TRBV5-5 and TRBJ2-3; no clear D gene. CDR3 length equals 16 residues. Trimming left V 6 bases short and J 0 bases short, with 17 bases between. Germline V gene sequence: CDR1 SGHKS, CDR2 YYEKEE (reference sequence). CDR3 sequence (DNA): TGTGCCAGCACGGCTCGGTGGCAGGCTAGCACAGATACGCAGTATTTT. Translated: CASTARWQASTDTQYF.